This T cell receptor beta chain was profiled in a study of T cell changes during pregnancy in multiple sclerosis. Measured with immunoSEQ multiplex PCR; TCRdb has only the in-frame clones, and not every one. Counted here are 70,000 to 75,000 clones, over 80% occurring once; the ten biggest clones make up less than 2.5%. Between the trimmed V and J ends, which lost 5 bases and 7 bases, there was a span of 15 bases. Germline V gives CDR1 SGHDN, CDR2 FVKESK. The CDR3 contains 13 residues. The receptor was isolated from a female donor with multiple sclerosis, enrolled in a pregnancy study. The starting material was peripheral blood, obtained before pregnancy. The rearrangement joins TRBV14 to TRBJ2-7; D gene unclear. CDR3 loop: CASSNLVSFEQYF. DNA of the CDR3: TGTGCCAGCAGCAACTTAGTTTCATTTGAGCAGTACTTC.